These T cell receptor beta chains were read from a single sample in a study of shared clonotypes between healthy human individuals. Produced via immunoSEQ multiplex PCR; TCRdb's table is partial and in-frame only. In the table there are roughly 700,000 clones, about 74% of which are singletons. The material sequenced was memory CD4+ T cells sorted from blood. These receptors came from a woman aged 30 to 39 in good health. Both conserved end residues are part of each CDR3. The order of the fields is CDR3 protein, CDR3 DNA, D gene, V gene, clone size, J gene. The D gene is left open where the match is weak. Clone size is given for some rows only: seen once, a few or many times, or a class if the clone is expanded.

CASSFDQTYEQYF | TGTGCCAGCAGTTTTGACCAGACCTACGAGCAGTACTTC | - | TRBV27 | - | TRBJ2-7
CASSQTQGVGEKLFF | TGCGCCAGCAGCCAGACACAGGGGGTCGGGGAAAAACTGTTTTTT | TRBD1 | TRBV4-1 | - | TRBJ1-4
CASSQSRAVSYNEQFF | TGTGCCAGTAGTCAGTCCCGGGCGGTCTCCTACAATGAGCAGTTCTTC | - | TRBV19 | - | TRBJ2-1
CASSLEVPSTDTQYF | TGCGCCAGCAGCTTGGAGGTCCCCAGCACAGATACGCAGTATTTT | - | TRBV5-1 | - | TRBJ2-3
CASSLLTGQGAFF | TGTGCCAGCAGTTTGTTGACGGGTCAAGGCGCTTTCTTT | - | TRBV28 | - | TRBJ1-1
CASSYSGQGNEQYF | TGTGCCAGCAGTTACTCCGGACAGGGCAACGAGCAGTACTTC | TRBD1 | TRBV6-5 | - | TRBJ2-7
CASSQAGQGKETQYF | TGCGCCAGCAGCCAAGCGGGCCAGGGCAAAGAGACCCAGTACTTC | - | TRBV4-1 | - | TRBJ2-5
CASSQYPGTSGKDPYEQYF | TGTGCCAGCAGCCAGTACCCCGGGACTAGCGGGAAAGACCCCTACGAGCAGTACTTC | TRBD2 | TRBV14 | many | TRBJ2-7
CASSLRTPLAGVLYHEQFF | TGTGCCAGCAGCCTCCGGACCCCACTAGCGGGAGTCCTTTACCATGAGCAGTTCTTC | TRBD2 | TRBV11-2 | - | TRBJ2-1
CASCYGEGMGKLFF | TGTGCCAGTTGCTACGGGGAGGGAATGGGAAAACTGTTTTTT | - | TRBV19 | few | TRBJ1-4
CASSDVGGSFTDTQYF | TGTGCCAGCAGTGACGTGGGGGGAAGCTTCACAGATACGCAGTATTTT | - | TRBV25-1 | few | TRBJ2-3
CASRGTGEFF | TGTGCCAGCAGGGGGACAGGAGAGTTCTTC | TRBD1 | TRBV6-5 | - | TRBJ2-1
CASSQGRHKVLTDTQYF | TGCGCCAGCAGCCAAGGAAGACACAAGGTCCTCACAGATACGCAGTATTTT | - | TRBV4-1 | - | TRBJ2-3
CASSESGGREQYF | TGCGCCAGCAGTGAGTCAGGGGGAAGAGAGCAGTACTTC | - | TRBV10-2 | - | TRBJ2-7
CASRETGQGNTIYF | TGTGCCAGCAGGGAAACAGGGCAGGGAAACACCATATATTTT | - | TRBV6-6 | - | TRBJ1-3
CASTRKTGDEQYF | TGTGCCAGCACCCGAAAGACAGGGGACGAGCAGTACTTC | - | TRBV21-1 | - | TRBJ2-7
CASSIAWDSLSYEQYF | TGTGCCAGTAGTATCGCTTGGGACAGCCTCTCCTACGAGCAGTACTTC | TRBD1 | TRBV19 | - | TRBJ2-7
CASSPGTSDTGELFF | TGCGCCAGCAGCCCCGGGACTAGTGACACCGGGGAGCTGTTTTTT | TRBD2 | TRBV5-1 | - | TRBJ2-2
CASSLYGAGNTIYF | TGTGCCAGCAGCTTGTACGGGGCCGGAAACACCATATATTTT | - | TRBV5-6 | - | TRBJ1-3
CASSPLTTGEEAFF | TGCGCCAGCAGCCCACTAACGACAGGCGAAGAAGCTTTCTTT | - | TRBV5-1 | - | TRBJ1-1
CASSLDRQDNSYEQYF | TGTGCCAGCAGCTTGGACCGACAGGATAACTCCTACGAGCAGTACTTC | - | TRBV11-2 | - | TRBJ2-7
CASDSPNTGELFF | TGTGCCAGCGACTCGCCTAACACCGGGGAGCTGTTTTTT | - | TRBV7-9 | many | TRBJ2-2
CSAPDNTEAFF | TGCAGTGCTCCAGATAACACTGAAGCTTTCTTT | - | TRBV20-1 | - | TRBJ1-1
CASSPRGGLVADTQYF | TGTGCCAGCAGCCCACGAGGGGGACTAGTGGCGGATACGCAGTATTTT | TRBD2 | TRBV7-9 | - | TRBJ2-3
CASSYSGRFGTDTQYF | TGTGCCAGCAGTTACTCAGGGCGGTTTGGCACAGATACGCAGTATTTT | - | TRBV6-6 | - | TRBJ2-3
CASSFGQGFYEQYF | TGTGCCAGCAGCTTCGGACAGGGCTTTTACGAGCAGTACTTC | TRBD1 | TRBV7-8 | - | TRBJ2-7
CASSLVGGLEQYF | TGCGCCAGCAGCTTGGTGGGAGGATTGGAGCAGTACTTC | - | TRBV5-1 | once | TRBJ2-7
CASSLFQETQYF | TGTGCCAGCAGCTTATTTCAAGAGACCCAGTACTTC | - | TRBV7-2 | few | TRBJ2-5
CAISESSGPDVTDTQYF | TGTGCCATCAGTGAGTCGTCGGGCCCCGACGTGACAGATACGCAGTATTTT | - | TRBV10-3 | - | TRBJ2-3
CASSSGTQETQYF | TGTGCCAGCAGTTCCGGGACCCAAGAGACCCAGTACTTC | - | TRBV9 | few | TRBJ2-5
CSVGGGGRETQYF | TGCAGCGTTGGCGGAGGGGGACGGGAGACCCAGTACTTC | - | TRBV29-1 | - | TRBJ2-5
CASTVSINYEQYF | TGTGCCAGTACAGTTTCAATCAACTACGAGCAGTACTTC | - | TRBV28 | once | TRBJ2-7
CASSPTGQWSTNEKLFF | TGCGCCAGCAGCCCTACGGGACAGTGGTCAACTAATGAAAAACTGTTTTTT | TRBD1 | TRBV4-1 | - | TRBJ1-4
CASTLAGGLLNEQFF | TGTGCCAGCACCCTAGCGGGAGGGCTTTTGAATGAGCAGTTCTTC | TRBD2 | TRBV7-8 | once | TRBJ2-1
CASSEREGPYEQYF | TGCGCCAGCAGTGAGCGGGAGGGCCCCTACGAGCAGTACTTC | TRBD2 | TRBV10-1 | - | TRBJ2-7
CASSLILYEQYF | TGTGCCAGCAGTTTGATCCTCTACGAGCAGTACTTC | - | TRBV28 | - | TRBJ2-7
CASSPYGPEAFF | TGTGCCAGCTCACCATACGGACCTGAAGCTTTCTTT | - | TRBV18 | - | TRBJ1-1
CASSLTNLNEKLFF | TGTGCCAGCAGCTTAACGAACCTTAATGAAAAACTGTTTTTT | - | TRBV7-8 | few | TRBJ1-4
CASSRDTYEQYF | TGTGCCAGCAGCCGAGACACCTACGAGCAGTACTTC | - | TRBV7-9 | few | TRBJ2-7
CASSVGTSGRGVFYEQYF | TGTGCCAGCAGCGTAGGGACTAGCGGGAGAGGTGTCTTTTACGAGCAGTACTTC | TRBD2 | TRBV9 | once | TRBJ2-7
CASSLSWDRGEEQYF | TGTGCCAGCTCACTATCCTGGGACAGGGGTGAGGAGCAGTACTTC | TRBD1 | TRBV18 | few | TRBJ2-7
CASSQDRQGRTDTQYF | TGCGCCAGCAGCCAAGATAGGCAGGGGAGGACAGATACGCAGTATTTT | - | TRBV4-1 | many | TRBJ2-3
CASSLVLRGLYEQYF | TGTGCCAGCAGCTTAGTACTCAGGGGTCTGTACGAGCAGTACTTC | - | TRBV7-2 | - | TRBJ2-7
CASSLQAEKAFF | TGCGCCAGCAGCTTGCAGGCTGAAAAAGCTTTCTTT | - | TRBV5-1 | - | TRBJ1-1